The clone carrying this TCR beta chain was seen repeatedly, ten times or more. The antigen remains undetermined. This sample is drawn from a study of blood T cells in healthy people across ages. On the study more broadly: Every two T cells gave about one barcoded beta molecule via template switching. Study-level findings and limits: Greater diversity and more naive CD4+ cells were seen in long-lived donors than in aged donors.

Next came a second PCR, run for about 7 to 12 cycles, which used a sample-barcoded 5' primer along with a J-beta primer mix. Each cDNA was tagged by a template-switch adaptor containing 12 random nucleotides. One entry per CDR3 protein results from TCRdb running MiXCR on the 5' RACE reads. In the table there are around 1,500,000 distinct CDR3 sequences, around two fifths of which are singletons. There were at least 5 micrograms of total RNA extracted from every sample. From germline, CDR1 is MNHEY and CDR2 SMNVEV (reference sequence). CDR3 length: 15 residues. V was cut by 1 base and J by 11 bases, with 20 bases left in between.

The chain joins TRBV27 to TRBJ2-5; D perhaps matches TRBD1 (6 bases). Sequencing was done on a sample of blood. This TCR derives from a woman between 18 and 29 years old in good health. This chain's CDR3 is CASSLLQGRPNEQYF. The CDR3 DNA is TGTGCCAGCAGTTTATTGCAGGGGCGCCCCAATGAGCAGTACTTC.